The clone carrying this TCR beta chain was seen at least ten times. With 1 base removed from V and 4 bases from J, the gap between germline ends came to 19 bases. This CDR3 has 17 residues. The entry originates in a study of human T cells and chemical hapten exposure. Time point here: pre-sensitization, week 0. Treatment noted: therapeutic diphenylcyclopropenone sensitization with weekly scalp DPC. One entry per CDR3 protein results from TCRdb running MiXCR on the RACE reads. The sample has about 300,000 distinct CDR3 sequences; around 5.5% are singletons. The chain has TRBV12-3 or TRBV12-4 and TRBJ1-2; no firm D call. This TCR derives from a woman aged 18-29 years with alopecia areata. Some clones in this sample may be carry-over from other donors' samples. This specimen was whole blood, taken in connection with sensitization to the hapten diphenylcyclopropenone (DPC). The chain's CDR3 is CASSLGVALTSSYGYTF. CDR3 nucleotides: TGTGCCAGCAGTTTAGGGGTCGCTCTGACCTCATCCTATGGCTACACCTTC.